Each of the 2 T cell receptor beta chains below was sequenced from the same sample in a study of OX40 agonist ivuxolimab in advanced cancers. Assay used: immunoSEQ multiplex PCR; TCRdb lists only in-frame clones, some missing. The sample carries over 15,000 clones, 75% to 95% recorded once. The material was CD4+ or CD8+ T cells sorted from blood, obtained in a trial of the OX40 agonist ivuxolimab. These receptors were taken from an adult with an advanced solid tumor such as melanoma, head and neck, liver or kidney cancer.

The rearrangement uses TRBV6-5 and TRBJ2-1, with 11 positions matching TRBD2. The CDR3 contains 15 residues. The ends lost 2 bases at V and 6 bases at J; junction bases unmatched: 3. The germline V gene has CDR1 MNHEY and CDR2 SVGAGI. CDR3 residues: CASSYMGTSGNEQFF. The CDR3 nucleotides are TGTGCCAGCAGTTACATGGGGACTAGCGGCAATGAGCAGTTCTTC.

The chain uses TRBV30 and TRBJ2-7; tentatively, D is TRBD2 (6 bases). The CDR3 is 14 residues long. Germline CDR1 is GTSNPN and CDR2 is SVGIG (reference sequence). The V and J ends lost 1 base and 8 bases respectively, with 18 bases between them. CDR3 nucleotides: TGTGCCTGGAGTGCCGGGGGACCCATGGGCCAGCAGTACTTC. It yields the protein CAWSAGGPMGQQYF.